The clone carrying this TCR beta chain was seen only a few times. Antigen specificity is unknown. The donors gave bone marrow, and they were healthy. Germline-derived CDR1 and CDR2 are SEHNR and FQNEAQ (reference sequence). CDR3 length: 12 amino acids. The V end lost 1 base, the J end lost 8 bases, and 7 bases lay between the germline ends. It was with 60 Vbeta and 13 Jbeta primers that the PCR ran. The table came from immunoSEQ multiplex PCR; TCRdb's copy has only in-frame clones and leaves some out. The table has 85,000 to 100,000 clones, 80% seen once. This sample stems from a study of cytomegalovirus exposure and HLA in healthy donors. Overall study results and limits: In a later analysis, at a false discovery rate of 0.05, roughly 17,000 TCR beta sequences matched HLA alleles. Being productive about 90% or about 30% of the time was typical of most TCR beta V segments in an earlier analysis. Most CMV-associated TCR beta chains were later found to appear HLA-restricted.

The receptor's source is a man under 40 in good health and CMV-seronegative. J is TRBJ2-3 and V is TRBV7-9; no firm D call. The specimen was PBMCs. DNA of the CDR3: TGTGCCAGCAGCTTAGATGGGCGTACGCAGTATTTT. As protein: CASSLDGRTQYF.